This paragraph reports one TCR beta chain. What it binds is unknown. The table came from immunoSEQ multiplex PCR; TCRdb's copy has only in-frame clones and leaves some out. The sample gives about 99,000 clones, more than 75% of which show up once; roughly 3.3% is in the top ten. The sample is drawn from a study of T cell responses to AZD1222 COVID-19 vaccine. Broader study findings: Only after the peak T cell response were repertoires sampled.

CDR1 and CDR2 (germline): SGHVS, FQNEAQ. CDR3 length: 15 residues. V dropped 2 bases and J dropped 3 bases, with 14 bases sitting between them. The V gene is TRBV7-8, the J gene TRBJ2-7; D may be TRBD2 (5 bases). This TCR came from an adult who received the MenACWY meningococcal vaccine as a control. The specimen was peripheral blood, collected 28 days after the second dose of the MenACWY control vaccine. This CDR3 reads CASSLRSGANYEQYF. CDR3 bases: TGTGCCAGCAGCTTAAGAAGCGGTGCAAACTACGAGCAGTACTTC.